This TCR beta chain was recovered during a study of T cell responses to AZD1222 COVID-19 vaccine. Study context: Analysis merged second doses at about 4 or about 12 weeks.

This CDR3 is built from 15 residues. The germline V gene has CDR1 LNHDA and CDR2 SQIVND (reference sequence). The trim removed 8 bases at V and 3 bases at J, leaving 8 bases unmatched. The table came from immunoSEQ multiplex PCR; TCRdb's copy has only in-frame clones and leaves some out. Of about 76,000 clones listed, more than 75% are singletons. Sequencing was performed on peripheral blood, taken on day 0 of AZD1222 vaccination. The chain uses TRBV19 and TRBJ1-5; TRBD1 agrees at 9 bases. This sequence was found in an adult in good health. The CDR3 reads CASALGQGANQPQHF. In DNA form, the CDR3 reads TGTGCCAGTGCCCTGGGACAGGGAGCCAATCAGCCCCAGCATTTT.